This T cell receptor (beta chain) emerged from a study of blood T cell repertoires in COVID-19. Per the original data handling: Reference gene primer amplification yielded estimated nucleated cell counts. Generated by immunoSEQ multiplex PCR, the TCRdb table keeps only in-frame clones and is missing some. V, J and clone size were drawn from that table, and D and trimming were deduced from the DNA. The data hold 220,000 or so clones, with approximately 90% observed a single time. No more than 2 weeks before study entry, exposed participants had met a case of COVID-19. This sequence was found in a man aged 45-65 years who had been exposed to COVID-19. The sequencing input was PBMCs or T cells enriched from blood (not recorded which).

CDR3 bases: TGTGCCAGCAGTTCGGGAGGGGTTGATGAAAAACTGTTTTTT. This encodes CASSSGGVDEKLFF. The chain links TRBV28 to TRBJ1-4, with D perhaps TRBD1 (5 bases). The V end lost 4 bases, the J end lost 6 bases, and 12 bases lay between the germline ends. This CDR3 is built from 14 residues. Germline assignment: CDR1 MDHEN and CDR2 SYDVKM.